The 19 T cell receptor beta chains listed next were all sequenced from one sample in a study of cytomegalovirus exposure and HLA in healthy donors. Primers for the PCR totalled 60 Vbeta and 13 Jbeta. Clones were sequenced by immunoSEQ multiplex PCR, and TCRdb holds only the in-frame ones, with some missing. The sample shows around 170,000 clones, about four fifths of them seen only once. The sample comprised PBMCs. Source of these receptors: a woman in her forties or fifties in good health and CMV-seropositive.

J is TRBJ2-7 and V is TRBV2; weak D call: TRBD1 (5 bases). Trimming removed 8 bases from V and 4 bases from J, with 12 bases in between. CDR1 is SNHLY and CDR2 is FYNNEI in the germline V gene. The CDR3 contains 12 residues. In DNA form, the CDR3 reads TGTGCCAGCCGGAGACAGCCTTACGAGCAGTACTTC. It encodes CASRRQPYEQYF.

This clone was seen more than once but under ten times. The V gene is TRBV18, the J gene TRBJ1-5, with D perhaps TRBD1 (6 bases). Trimming took 3 bases from V and 7 from J, leaving 13 bases between them. Germline V lookup: CDR1 KGHSH, CDR2 LQKENI. The CDR3 runs to 14 residues. This CDR3 reads CASSPVTGSQPQHF. Here the CDR3 DNA reads TGTGCCAGCTCACCGGTGACAGGTAGCCAGCCCCAGCATTTT.

The chain carries TRBV4-3 and TRBJ1-1, with D maybe TRBD1 (5 bases). There are 16 residues in the CDR3. Per the germline V gene, CDR1 is LGHNA and CDR2 is YSLEER. V lost 0 bases and J 1 base, leaving 12 bases between the germline ends. CDR3 nucleotide sequence: TGCGCCAGCAGCCAAGAAGCAGGGTCCAGGAACACTGAAGCTTTCTTT. This sequence encodes CASSQEAGSRNTEAFF.

The chain recombines TRBV20-1 with TRBJ2-5; D gene uncertain. The DNA matches TRBJ2-7 better at its end, which makes the J call doubtful. This CDR3 has 10 residues. Germline CDR1 DFQATT, CDR2 SNEGSKA (reference sequence). CDR3 in amino acids: CSASSYEQYF. The DNA of the CDR3 is TGCAGTGCTAGTTCCTACGAGCAGTACTTC.

The rearrangement links TRBV5-4 to TRBJ1-2, with D hard to call. Germline values: CDR1 SGHNT, CDR2 YYREEE (reference sequence). Trimming pared 0 bases from V and 3 bases from J, leaving 12 bases between. This CDR3 is 15 amino acids long. The CDR3 DNA reads TGTGCCAGCAGCTTGGGAGGGTGGTCCTACTATGGCTACACCTTC. Its protein is CASSLGGWSYYGYTF.

This chain links TRBV4-1 with TRBJ2-2; 11 bases line up with TRBD1. CDR1 MGHRA and CDR2 YSYEKL come from the germline V gene. Trimming at V came to 4 bases and at J to 6 bases, leaving 10 bases not matched to a gene. The CDR3 spans 17 residues. CDR3: CASSLRSPGQGAGELFF. DNA for the CDR3: TGCGCCAGCAGCCTTCGGTCTCCGGGACAGGGGGCCGGGGAGCTGTTTTTT.

The genes are TRBV4-3 and TRBJ2-1, with a possible D match to TRBD1 (6 bases). The CDR3 sequence is 14 residues long. V dropped 4 bases and J dropped 8 bases, with 15 bases sitting between them. In germline, CDR1 is LGHNA, CDR2 YSLEER. CDR3 amino acids: CASSLSTGFDEQFF. CDR3 DNA: TGCGCCAGCAGCCTATCTACAGGGTTTGATGAGCAGTTCTTC.

The chain recombines TRBV11-2 with TRBJ1-2; 7 bases fit TRBD1. This CDR3 comprises 15 residues. The germline gives CDR1 SGHAT, CDR2 FQNNGV. V lost 5 bases to trimming and J lost 4 bases; unmatched junction nucleotides: 10. The CDR3 here is CASSLGDSSFYGYTF. The CDR3 nucleotides are TGTGCCAGCAGCCTAGGGGACAGCTCGTTCTATGGCTACACCTTC.

The genes are TRBV7-9 and TRBJ2-3; 7 bases align to TRBD1. This CDR3 has 16 residues. Unmatched junction bases numbered 11, after V lost 8 bases and J lost 0 bases. Germline CDR1 reads SEHNR; CDR2 reads FQNEAQ (reference sequence). CDR3 nucleotide sequence: TGTGCCAGCGATCCTACAGCAGGGGGTAGCACAGATACGCAGTATTTT. Protein: CASDPTAGGSTDTQYF.

J is TRBJ2-1 and V is TRBV7-6; 7 bases are a match to TRBD1. The CDR3 runs 16 residues. J lost 2 bases, V lost 5 bases, and 9 bases had no gene match. Germline V lookup: CDR1 SGHVS, CDR2 FNYEAQ. For the CDR3, the DNA is TGTGCCAGCAGCCCCGGACAGGACTTTGCCTACAATGAGCAGTTCTTC. It encodes CASSPGQDFAYNEQFF.

The gene calls are TRBV2 and TRBJ1-3; D uncertain. CDR1 is SNHLY, CDR2 FYNNEI, per germline. The CDR3 runs to 15 residues. The ends were cut back, 2 bases at V and 0 bases at J, with 8 bases in the middle. CDR3 coding DNA: TGTGCCAGCAGTGAAAACGGACTCTCTGGAAACACCATATATTTT. It is translated as CASSENGLSGNTIYF. Variable domain in full (rest from reference TRBV2 and TRBJ1-3): EPEVTQTPSHQVTQMGQEVILRCVPISNHLYFYWYRQILGQKVEFLVSFYNNEISEKSEIFDDQFSVERPDGSNFTLKIRSTKLEDSAMYFCASSENGLSGNTIYFGEGSWLTVV.

The chain couples TRBV7-8 to TRBJ1-4; TRBD1 aligns across 9 bases. Looked up from germline, CDR1 is SGHVS and CDR2 is FQNEAQ. With 5 bases clipped from V and 6 bases from J, the junction kept 4 bases outside the gene matches. This CDR3 contains 14 residues. The CDR3 loop reads CASSLGTGYEKLFF. The CDR3 DNA sequence: TGTGCCAGCAGCCTCGGGACAGGGTATGAAAAACTGTTTTTT.

This clone has only a few counts. The chain couples TRBV7-3 to TRBJ1-1; unclear D gene. V lost 2 bases and J lost 3, with 10 bases in between. This CDR3 comprises 14 residues. The germline gives CDR1 SGHTA, CDR2 FQGTGA. CDR3 sequence reads: CASSLLDEDTEAFF. The CDR3, as DNA: TGTGCCAGCAGCTTACTGGATGAGGACACTGAAGCTTTCTTT.

The V call is TRBV10-3, the J call TRBJ2-7; 10 bases align to TRBD2. Germline V gene sequence: CDR1 ENHRY, CDR2 SYGVKD. Germline trimming cut 4 bases from V and 7 bases from J; bases unmatched to any gene: 19. The CDR3 is 18 amino acids. For the CDR3, the DNA is TGTGCCATCAGTGGTCCTAGCGGGAGATCGACCCCAAGGGGAGAGCAGTACTTC. It translates to CAISGPSGRSTPRGEQYF.

The chain carries TRBV7-2 and TRBJ2-5; the match to TRBD2 covers 10 bases. With 5 bases clipped from V and 3 bases from J, the junction kept 6 bases outside the gene matches. Looked up from germline, CDR1 is SGHTA and CDR2 is FQGNSA. The CDR3 extends over 15 amino acids. The CDR3 is CASSPAGGGKETQYF. For the CDR3, the DNA is TGTGCCAGCAGCCCAGCGGGGGGGGGTAAAGAGACCCAGTACTTC.

CDR3 sequence reads: CASSIESQGAYTEAFF. The CDR3 nucleotides read TGTGCCAGTAGTATAGAATCCCAGGGGGCTTACACTGAAGCTTTCTTT. The chain employs TRBV19 and TRBJ1-1; the match to TRBD1 covers 8 bases. This CDR3 is 16 amino acids long. J gave up 3 bases and V 0 bases, and 6 bases lay outside the gene matches. Germline lookup yields CDR1 LNHDA and CDR2 SQIVND (reference sequence).

V gene TRBV20-1 combines with J gene TRBJ1-1; the D gene is possibly TRBD1 (6 bases). V was trimmed by 6 bases and J by 6 bases, leaving 8 bases between them. CDR3 length: 10 residues. Germline CDR1 reads DFQATT; CDR2 reads SNEGSKA (reference sequence). CDR3 sequence reads: CSAKGAEAFF. The CDR3 region has the DNA TGCAGTGCGAAGGGGGCTGAAGCTTTCTTT.

This clone was seen only a few times. This chain connects TRBV28 to TRBJ2-7, with TRBD2 matching over 7 bases. Germline V CDR1 and CDR2: MDHEN, SYDVKM. V gave up 5 bases and J gave up 2 bases; unmatched junction bases: 12. The CDR3 is 16 amino acids. CDR3 residues: CASSPPWGGVPYEQYF. CDR3 coding DNA: TGTGCCAGCAGTCCCCCGTGGGGGGGTGTCCCCTACGAGCAGTACTTC.

For the CDR3, the DNA is TGTGCCAGCAGCCCCCGACAGGTATCCTACGAGCAGTACTTC. The encoded protein is CASSPRQVSYEQYF. This chain uses TRBV7-2 with TRBJ2-7; TRBD1 is a possible D gene (6 bases). This CDR3 contains 14 residues. Germline V lookup: CDR1 SGHTA, CDR2 FQGNSA. Trimming left V 5 bases short and J 1 base short, with 12 bases between.